Following are 27 T cell receptor beta chains from one sample sequenced in a study of T cell repertoires in cytomegalovirus infection. Antigens for these TCRs are unknown. A single record per CDR3 protein comes from TCRdb applying MiXCR to the reads. This sample yields about 830,000 distinct CDR3 sequences, of which 30% to 35% are seen a single time; roughly 12% belongs to the top ten. This material consisted of cultured CD8+ T cells from PBMCs, taken from culture after CMV antigen stimulation. The receptors were sampled from a human donor in good health (CMV status not recorded). Some clones in this sample may be carry-over from other donors' samples.

This clonotype was counted many times. The V call is TRBV12-3 or TRBV12-4, the J call TRBJ1-1, with D maybe TRBD1 (6 bases). The CDR3 loop spans 12 amino acids. The germline V and J ends were trimmed by 6 bases and 9 bases, with 14 bases remaining between them. The chain's CDR3 is CASRPTGLKAFF. The DNA of the CDR3 is TGTGCCAGCAGACCCACAGGGCTTAAAGCTTTCTTT.

This chain uses TRBV7-9 with TRBJ2-7; 8 nucleotides align to TRBD1. The CDR3 runs 13 residues. Trimming took 4 bases from V and 3 from J; bases not matched to a gene: 2. Germline assignment: CDR1 SEHNR and CDR2 FQNEAQ (reference sequence). The CDR3 DNA reads as TGTGCCAGCAGCTCGGGACAGGACTACGAGCAGTACGTC. It is translated as CASSSGQDYEQYV.

This clonotype appeared many times. The chain is built from TRBV27 and TRBJ1-5; maybe TRBD1 (5 bases). CDR3 length equals 12 residues. Germline V gives CDR1 MNHEY, CDR2 SMNVEV (reference sequence). V gave up 5 bases and J gave up 16 bases, with 18 bases separating them. The CDR3 nucleotides read TGTGCCAGCAGTCCCGGGACGGGCCTTATACATTTT. Its protein product is CASSPGTGLIHF.

This chain joins TRBV5-6 and TRBJ1-2; D uncertain. V lost 6 bases and J lost 3, with 18 bases in between. Germline CDR1 is SGHDT and CDR2 is YYEEEE. The CDR3 spans 15 residues. The CDR3 nucleotides are TGTGCCAGCATTCCGACCCCGCAGGAATACTATGGCTACACCTTC. Amino acid sequence: CASIPTPQEYYGYTF.

The V and J genes are TRBV12-3 or TRBV12-4 and TRBJ2-3; D uncertain. The CDR3 is made up of 14 amino acids. V shed 4 bases and J shed 6 bases, with 14 bases lying between them. Here the CDR3 DNA reads TGTGCCAGCAGTTCCCCTCACAGTATTGATACGCAGTATTTT. It specifies CASSSPHSIDTQYF.

This CDR3 is CASRELFDTEAFF. The CDR3, as DNA: TGTGCCAGTAGGGAGTTGTTTGACACTGAAGCTTTCTTT. This chain connects TRBV19 to TRBJ1-1; D remains unclear. Germline V CDR1 and CDR2: LNHDA, SQIVND (reference sequence). This CDR3 comprises 13 residues. Trimming left V 6 bases short and J 3 bases short, with 11 bases between.

The chain joins TRBV10-3 to TRBJ1-6; D remains unclear. The CDR3 is 10 residues long. Germline loops: CDR1 ENHRY, CDR2 SYGVKD. The V end was cut by 8 bases, the J end by 14 bases, with 10 bases between. The CDR3 DNA is TGTGCCATCGGCTCCCCGGCCCTCCACTTT. Protein: CAIGSPALHF.

The table lists this clonotype with a count of one. V is TRBV19 and J is TRBJ2-2, with 7 bases matching TRBD1. Germline lookup yields CDR1 LNHDA and CDR2 SQIVND (reference sequence). CDR3 length: 15 residues. J gave up 3 bases and V 3 bases, and 4 bases lay outside the gene matches. This CDR3 reads CASSMGQMDTGELFF. CDR3 nucleotides: TGTGCCAGTAGTATGGGACAGATGGACACCGGGGAGCTGTTTTTT. Looking up the rest from reference TRBV19 and TRBJ2-2 gives the full variable domain: DGGITQSPKYLFRKEGQNVTLSCEQNLNHDAMYWYRQDPGQGLRLIYYSQIVNDFQKGDIAEGYSVSREKKESFPLTVTSAQKNPTAFYLCASSMGQMDTGELFFGEGSRLTVL.

This clonotype was seen a few times. One end of the junction fails to match germline, which may point to a read error. This rearrangement joins TRBV28 to TRBJ2-5, with D perhaps matching TRBD1 (5 bases). Germline V gene sequence: CDR1 MDHEN, CDR2 SYDVKM. CDR3 length equals 11 residues. The CDR3 loop reads CASSFHRTKVF. The CDR3 DNA is TGTGCCAGCAGTTTCCACAGGACGAAAGTCTTC.

A few counts support this clonotype. The rearrangement links TRBV4-3 to TRBJ2-2, with D possibly TRBD2 on 6 matching bases. The CDR3 has 15 residues. The germline CDR1 and CDR2 sequences are LGHNA and YSLEER. Trimming cost V 3 bases and J 6 bases, with 14 bases left between them. CDR3 loop: CASSHGGRRAGELFF. The CDR3 DNA sequence: TGCGCCAGCAGCCACGGGGGACGGAGGGCCGGGGAGCTGTTTTTT.

The chain is built from TRBV18 and TRBJ1-4, with TRBD1 matching 8 bases. Trimming at V came to 6 bases and at J to 7 bases, leaving 10 bases not matched to a gene. There are 15 residues in the CDR3. Per the germline V gene, CDR1 is KGHSH and CDR2 is LQKENI. The CDR3 nucleotides read TGTGCCAGCTCGCGTACAGGGGGAGCACGTGAAAAACTGTTTTTT. This encodes CASSRTGGAREKLFF.

This clonotype was recorded only once. This sequence joins TRBV6-1 and TRBJ1-4; TRBD1 is a possible D gene (6 bases). The CDR3 is 15 amino acids. The germline V gene has CDR1 MNHNS and CDR2 SASEGT. V was clipped by 10 bases and J by 7 bases, with 22 bases between them. DNA of the CDR3: TGTGCCAACACCCCCGGGACACCGGGGGGTGAAAAACTGTTTTTT. Protein sequence: CANTPGTPGGEKLFF.

This clonotype was picked up a small number of times. The CDR3 spells CASSFSGGVKETQYF. CDR3 nucleotide sequence: TGTGCCAGCAGTTTTAGCGGGGGGGTTAAAGAGACCCAGTACTTC. This rearrangement joins TRBV12-3 or TRBV12-4 to TRBJ2-5; 11 bases are a match to TRBD2. The J segment lost 3 bases and the V segment lost 3 bases, leaving 3 bases of the junction unmatched. This CDR3 contains 15 residues.

This clonotype was seen more than once but under ten times. The rearrangement links TRBV7-8 to TRBJ1-1; D gene uncertain. The germline gives CDR1 SGHVS, CDR2 FQNEAQ. V was shortened by 5 bases and J by 6 bases, with 19 bases between the two germline ends. The CDR3 totals 15 residues. CDR3 amino acids: CASSPKAGLGAEAFF. DNA of the CDR3: TGTGCCAGCAGCCCCAAGGCAGGCCTGGGCGCTGAAGCTTTCTTT.

This clonotype was counted at least ten times. This sequence joins TRBV12-3 or TRBV12-4 and TRBJ1-1, with unresolved D. The V and J ends lost 7 bases and 5 bases respectively, with 14 bases between them. The CDR3 is made up of 13 amino acids. CDR3: CASTLLVTTEAFF. The CDR3 nucleotides are TGTGCCAGCACTCTGCTGGTCACAACTGAAGCTTTCTTT.

The sample holds a few counts of this clonotype. The chain combines TRBV12-5 with TRBJ1-2; D remains ambiguous. The CDR3 sequence is 12 residues long. CDR1 LGHNT and CDR2 FRNRAP come from the germline V gene. V lost 2 bases, J lost 8 bases, and 9 bases lay in between. Here the CDR3 reads CASGLPPEGYTF. CDR3 in DNA: TGTGCTAGTGGTTTGCCCCCGGAAGGCTACACCTTC.

This clonotype was seen repeatedly, ten times or more. The rearrangement links TRBV6-5 to TRBJ1-1; weak D call: TRBD1 (5 bases). Trimming took 2 bases from V and 1 from J, leaving 5 bases between them. The CDR3 spans 13 residues. Germline CDR1 is MNHEY and CDR2 is SVGAGI. Here the CDR3 reads CASSYGGNTEAFF. The CDR3 DNA follows: TGTGCCAGCAGTTACGGGGGGAACACTGAAGCTTTCTTT.

Comment on this clonotype: Compared with germline, one end of the junction differs, possibly owing to a read error. The V and J genes are TRBV12-3 or TRBV12-4 and TRBJ2-3, with a weak D call TRBD2 (5 bases). The CDR3 runs 13 residues. The CDR3 loop is CVSSSDYTDTQYF. DNA for the CDR3: TGTGTCAGCAGCTCTGACTACACAGATACGCAGTATTTT.

V and J are TRBV27 and TRBJ2-3, with 8 bases identical to TRBD2. Germline V lookup: CDR1 MNHEY, CDR2 SMNVEV (reference sequence). The CDR3 is 17 residues long. V lost 2 bases and J lost 1; bases outside the gene matches: 8. In nucleotides, the CDR3 is TGTGCCAGCAGTTTAGGTACTATGACTAGCGGCACAGATACGCAGTATTTT. Translation gives CASSLGTMTSGTDTQYF.

This clonotype was observed a few times. The chain has TRBV7-4 and TRBJ2-1; D ambiguous. Germline assignment: CDR1 SGHVT and CDR2 SQSDAQ. V lost 1 base and J 8 bases, leaving 21 bases between the germline ends. The CDR3 contains 17 residues. The CDR3 DNA follows: TGTGCCAGCAGCTTAGGAATTAGGCAGAAGGACCCCCATGAGCAGTTCTTC. Translation gives CASSLGIRQKDPHEQFF.

CDR3 in amino acids: CASSFGGYSPLHF. CDR3 nucleotides: TGTGCCAGCAGTTTCGGGGGGTATTCACCCCTCCACTTT. The chain recombines TRBV12-3 or TRBV12-4 with TRBJ1-6, with D perhaps TRBD1 (5 bases). The V end was cut by 3 bases, the J end by 8 bases, with 8 bases between. This CDR3 has 13 amino acids.

On this clonotype itself: The DNA is left out, because the CDR3 cannot be placed on it with certainty; the CDR3 is given as TCRdb lists it. The J gene is TRBJ2-3, the V gene TRBV12-3 or TRBV12-4. The CDR3 totals 14 residues, both ends included. CDR3 in amino acids: CASSSSMGTDTQYF.

The J gene is TRBJ2-2, the V gene TRBV19, with 8 bases aligning to TRBD2. CDR3 length: 14 amino acids. Germline CDR1 is LNHDA and CDR2 is SQIVND (reference sequence). Losses at the gene ends were 6 bases for V and 3 bases for J; bases not matched to a gene: 3. The chain's CDR3 is CASSREGYTGELFF. DNA for the CDR3: TGTGCCAGTAGCCGGGAGGGTTACACCGGGGAGCTGTTTTTT.

The chain combines TRBV6-1 with TRBJ1-1; 7 positions match TRBD1. Germline V gene data show CDR1 as MNHNS and CDR2 as SASEGT. V was clipped by 1 base and J by 8 bases; unmatched bases: 7. This CDR3 has 14 residues. As DNA, the CDR3 is TGTGCCAGCAGTGAAGGCAGGGGGAAGGAAGAAGCTTTCTTT. Amino acids: CASSEGRGKEEAFF.

The chain joins TRBV6-8 to TRBJ2-2; D is possibly TRBD2 (5 bases). This CDR3 comprises 15 residues. The V and J ends lost 5 bases and 8 bases respectively, with 18 bases between them. The germline CDR1 and CDR2 sequences are MNHGY and SAAAGT. CDR3 region: CASSEGRYLIGELFF. DNA of the CDR3: TGTGCCAGCAGTGAGGGCAGATACTTAATAGGGGAGCTGTTTTTT.

The V gene is TRBV20-1, the J gene TRBJ2-1; 7 bases are shared with TRBD2. The CDR3 covers 17 residues. Trimming cost V 0 bases and J 2 bases; bases outside gene matches: 10. Looked up from germline, CDR1 is DFQATT and CDR2 is SNEGSKA (reference sequence). Here the CDR3 reads CSARDRLAAWAYNEQFF. The CDR3 DNA reads as TGCAGTGCTAGAGATAGGCTAGCGGCCTGGGCCTACAATGAGCAGTTCTTC.

This chain uses TRBV2 with TRBJ1-2; possibly TRBD1 for D (6 bases). Germline V gene sequence: CDR1 SNHLY, CDR2 FYNNEI. The CDR3 spans 13 residues. V was trimmed by 4 bases and J by 5 bases, leaving 11 bases between them. The CDR3 region has the DNA TGTGCCAGCAGTGGGAGGACAGCTTATGGCTACACCTTC. Amino acid sequence: CASSGRTAYGYTF.